The clone carrying this T cell receptor beta chain was counted only a few times. The target antigen is unknown. Stable disease denoted Graves' hyperthyroidism without ophthalmopathy progression within 18 months. Uncontrolled infection, other autoimmune disease, pregnancy or lactation excluded patients. This CDR3 is built from 17 residues. Trimming cost V 6 bases and J 3 bases; bases outside gene matches: 11. The germline V gene encodes CDR1 MDHEN and CDR2 SYDVKM. These data originate in a study of T cells in Graves' hyperthyroidism and ophthalmopathy. On the study more broadly: Before any treatment, at initial diagnosis, peripheral blood was collected. Study-level points and caveats: With a median lead of 6.5 months before onset, the model predicted ophthalmopathy.

Amplified TCR beta CDR3 regions came from RNA transcripts. Initially, a first-round RT-PCR of the TCR CDR3 employed the HTBI primer set. Via MiXCR, TCRdb re-called the multiplex PCR reads, giving one row per CDR3 protein. The table lists about 690,000 distinct CDR3 sequences, approximately 15% of them singletons, with roughly a sixth in the top ten. This chain connects TRBV28 to TRBJ2-4; 10 bases agree with TRBD2. Sequences were obtained from blood. The sequence was obtained from a man in his forties or fifties with Graves' hyperthyroidism. The CDR3 region has the DNA TGTGCCAGCAGCCTAGCGGGAGCAAATGGTGGCAAAAACATTCAGTACTTC. It codes for CASSLAGANGGKNIQYF.